This T cell receptor beta chain is from a study of cytomegalovirus exposure and HLA in healthy donors. About the research overall: Clustering assigned 81% of the approximately 370 genotyped donors to the Caucasian-associated ancestry cluster.

A remark on this clone: Its antigen remains unknown.

Vbeta (60) and Jbeta (13) primers were used in the PCR. Using immunoSEQ multiplex PCR, the repertoire was profiled, and TCRdb retains in-frame clones only, with some absent. The sample shows some 200,000 clones, approximately 70% of them seen only once. Regarding the study as a whole: HLA alleles were associated with 15,000 to 20,000 TCR beta sequences in a later analysis at 0.05 false discovery rate.

The specimen was PBMCs. The receptor was isolated from a man aged 35-49 years in good health and CMV-seropositive.

The CDR3 region is CASSYNRGEQYF. The DNA for the CDR3 is TGTGCCAGCAGCTATAACAGGGGCGAGCAGTACTTC. This chain connects TRBV7-8 to TRBJ2-7, with 7 nucleotides matching TRBD1. The CDR3 covers 12 residues. Germline V gives CDR1 SGHVS, CDR2 FQNEAQ. V lost 4 bases to trimming and J lost 6 bases; unmatched junction nucleotides: 3.